Sequencing of this T cell receptor beta chain was carried out in a study of T-cell memory formation after mild COVID-19. TCRdb passed the 5' RACE reads through MiXCR, listing each CDR3 protein once. This sample has 300,000 to 400,000 distinct CDR3 sequences, with 25% to 30% found just once. General study findings and limits: The main location of contracting CD4+ clones was CM and EM, and that of contracting CD8+ clones was EMRA.

As for this clonotype: Its antigen is as yet unknown.

The V end lost 5 bases, the J end lost 4 bases, and 10 bases lay between the germline ends. CDR1 MNHEY and CDR2 SVGAGI come from the germline V gene. CDR3 length: 13 amino acids. The clonotype originates from an adult woman who had mild COVID-19 (a few samples of this study predate the infection). Cell type and time point are not known. The rearrangement joins TRBV6-5 to TRBJ2-3; D call uncertain. Sequencing was done on a sample of PBMCs or a T cell subset sorted from them (not recorded which). CDR3 DNA: TGTGCCAGCAGTCGGCTAGGACCAGATACGCAGTATTTT. Residues: CASSRLGPDTQYF.